This passage covers 13 T cell receptor beta chains from one sample sequenced in a study of T cell responses to AZD1222 COVID-19 vaccine. Only in-frame clones appear in the TCRdb table, and some are missing; sequencing was by immunoSEQ multiplex PCR. The table has more than 55,000 clones, 70% to 80% seen once. The starting material was peripheral blood, obtained 28 days after the second AZD1222 dose. The receptors originated from an adult who received the AZD1222 COVID-19 vaccine.

The chain recombines TRBV28 with TRBJ1-2; D not certain. Trimming took off 3 bases at V and 9 bases at J, with 20 bases between the two ends. The V gene's germline CDR1 is MDHEN and CDR2 SYDVKM. CDR3 length: 15 residues. The CDR3 here is CASSLKQDAIISYTF. DNA of the CDR3: TGTGCCAGCAGTTTGAAGCAGGACGCGATAATTAGCTACACCTTC.

The J gene is TRBJ2-2, the V gene TRBV6-5, with TRBD1 matching 11 bases. The CDR3 has 16 residues. Losses at the gene ends were 1 base for V and 4 bases for J; bases not matched to a gene: 2. Germline V lookup: CDR1 MNHEY, CDR2 SVGAGI. CDR3 DNA sequence: TGTGCCAGCAGTTACTTAGGGACAGGGGGCACCGGGGAGCTGTTTTTT. Translated, it gives CASSYLGTGGTGELFF.

This chain uses TRBV5-1 with TRBJ2-7; D gene ambiguous. The CDR3 has 13 residues. Germline CDR1 is SGHRS and CDR2 is YFSETQ. V dropped 0 bases and J dropped 1 base, with 5 bases sitting between them. Here the CDR3 DNA reads TGCGCCAGCAGCTTGGACAGATCCTACGAGCAGTACTTC. Protein sequence: CASSLDRSYEQYF.

The rearrangement links TRBV5-5 to TRBJ2-2; D is tentatively TRBD1 or TRBD2 (5 bases each). This CDR3 is built from 16 residues. From germline, CDR1 is SGHKS and CDR2 YYEKEE (reference sequence). V gave up 1 base and J gave up 3 bases, with 13 bases separating them. CDR3 nucleotide sequence: TGTGCCAGCAGCTTGATGGGACCAGGCGACACCGGGGAGCTGTTTTTT. Translated, it gives CASSLMGPGDTGELFF.

The gene calls are TRBV6-1 and TRBJ1-2; D is possibly TRBD1 (5 bases). V was shortened by 1 base and J by 8 bases, with 14 bases between the two germline ends. Germline V gene sequence: CDR1 MNHNS, CDR2 SASEGT. This CDR3 comprises 14 residues. CDR3: CASSEGQGSGGYTF. The CDR3 DNA is TGTGCCAGCAGTGAAGGGCAGGGCTCGGGAGGCTACACCTTC.

This chain connects TRBV10-3 to TRBJ1-1, with 7 bases that match TRBD1. With 6 bases clipped from V and 1 base from J, the junction kept 8 bases outside the gene matches. In germline, CDR1 is ENHRY, CDR2 SYGVKD. The CDR3 runs to 15 residues. The CDR3, as DNA: TGTGCCATCAGGGGGACAGCGGACCCGAACACTGAAGCTTTCTTT. This encodes CAIRGTADPNTEAFF.

The J gene is TRBJ2-3, the V gene TRBV5-1, with 11 bases matching TRBD1. This CDR3 is built from 16 residues. The germline CDR1 and CDR2 sequences are SGHRS and YFSETQ. The ends lost 4 bases at V and 5 bases at J; junction bases unmatched: 9. The CDR3 sequence is CASSTAGTGGRDTQYF. As DNA, the CDR3 is TGCGCCAGCAGCACCGCCGGGACAGGGGGTCGAGATACGCAGTATTTT.

The chain uses TRBV5-1 and TRBJ2-3, with TRBD1 identical over 8 bases. This CDR3 spans 16 amino acids. Unmatched junction bases numbered 16, after V lost 6 bases and J lost 7 bases. CDR1 and CDR2 (germline): SGHRS, YFSETQ. This CDR3 is CASTVGSTGQVNTQYF. As DNA, the CDR3 is TGCGCCAGCACCGTAGGGAGTACGGGACAGGTCAATACGCAGTATTTT. Combining the CDR3 with reference TRBV5-1 and TRBJ2-3 gives the whole variable domain KAGVTQTPRYLIKTRGQQVTLSCSPISGHRSVSWYQQTPGQGLQFLFEYFSETQRNKGNFPGRFSGRQFSNSRSEMNVSTLELGDSALYLCASTVGSTGQVNTQYFGPGTRLTVL.

CDR3 nucleotide sequence: TGTGCCAGCAGCCTCACGAATGAAAAACTGTTTTTT. The encoded protein is CASSLTNEKLFF. The chain joins TRBV7-9 to TRBJ1-4; D gene ambiguous. Germline lookup yields CDR1 SEHNR and CDR2 FQNEAQ (reference sequence). V lost 5 bases to trimming and J lost 5 bases, with 6 bases between them. CDR3 length: 12 amino acids.

This clone was counted ten times or more. J is TRBJ1-2 and V is TRBV20-1; no reliable D call. Trimming pared 5 bases from V and 6 bases from J, leaving 13 bases between. Per germline, CDR1 DFQATT and CDR2 SNEGSKA (reference sequence). The length of the CDR3 is 12 residues. CDR3 in amino acids: CSARARGDGYTF. The DNA for the CDR3 is TGCAGTGCTCGTGCTCGGGGTGATGGCTACACCTTC.

The chain has TRBV7-2 and TRBJ2-1; 8 bases align to TRBD1. The CDR3 extends over 15 amino acids. V lost 5 bases and J lost 1; bases outside the gene matches: 4. In germline, CDR1 is SGHTA, CDR2 FQGNSA. The CDR3 spells CASSLGQGSYNEQFF. The CDR3 bases are TGTGCCAGCAGCCTAGGACAGGGTTCCTACAATGAGCAGTTCTTC.

DNA for the CDR3: TGTGCCAGCAGCCAGTCAGGGGGTGACTATGGCTACACCTTC. Translating gives CASSQSGGDYGYTF. The V call is TRBV3-1 (or the pseudogene TRBV3-2), the J call TRBJ1-2; TRBD1 matches 7 bases. This CDR3 comprises 14 residues. J lost 3 bases, V lost 3 bases, and 4 bases had no gene match. CDR1 and CDR2 from the germline V gene are LGHDT and YNNKEL (reference sequence).

This chain uses TRBV5-4 with TRBJ2-5, with D possibly being TRBD2 (6 bases). Germline CDR1 and CDR2: SGHNT and YYREEE (reference sequence). Deletions cut 5 bases from V and 3 bases from J, with 11 bases between. The CDR3 length is 13 residues. CDR3 bases: TGTGCCAGCAGGTACGGGACTGAAGAGACCCAGTACTTC. Encoded protein: CASRYGTEETQYF.